This T cell receptor (beta chain) was captured in a study of cytomegalovirus exposure and HLA in healthy donors. Concerning this clone: Its antigen remains unidentified.

Germline CDR1 and CDR2: SGHNT and YENEEA. With V trimmed by 5 bases and J by 1 base, 7 bases remained unmatched. There are 15 residues in the CDR3. The study ran its PCR with 60 Vbeta and 13 Jbeta primers. Generated by immunoSEQ multiplex PCR, the TCRdb table keeps only in-frame clones and is missing some. Of 100,000 to 150,000 clones in the sample, roughly 84% were seen once. Broader study findings: A later analysis reported that several of the most significant clusters appeared to be linked to common viral pathogens, among them Epstein-Barr virus.

Sequenced material: PBMCs. The chain has TRBV11-3 and TRBJ1-1; 7 bases are shared with TRBD1. The receptor comes from a man between 45 and 60 years old in good health and CMV-seronegative. The CDR3 region is CASSPGGTENTEAFF. The CDR3 DNA follows: TGTGCCAGCAGCCCAGGGGGGACTGAGAACACTGAAGCTTTCTTT. The variable domain in full, completed from reference TRBV11-3 and TRBJ1-1, reads EAGVVQSPRYKIIEKKQPVAFWCNPISGHNTLYWYLQNLGQGPELLIRYENEEAVDDSQLPKDRFSAERLKGVDSTLKIQPAELGDSAVYLCASSPGGTENTEAFFGQGTRLTVV.